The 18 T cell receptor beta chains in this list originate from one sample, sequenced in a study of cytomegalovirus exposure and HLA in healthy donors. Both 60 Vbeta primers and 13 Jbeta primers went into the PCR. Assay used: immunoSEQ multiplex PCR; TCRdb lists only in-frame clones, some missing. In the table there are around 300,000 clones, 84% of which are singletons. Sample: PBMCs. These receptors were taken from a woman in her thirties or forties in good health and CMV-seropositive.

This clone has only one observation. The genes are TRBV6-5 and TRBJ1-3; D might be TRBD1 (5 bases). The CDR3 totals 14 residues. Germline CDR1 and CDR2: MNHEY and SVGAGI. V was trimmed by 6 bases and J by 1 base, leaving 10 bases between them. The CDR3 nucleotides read TGTGCCAGCAGCACTCAGGGATCTGGAAACACCATATATTTT. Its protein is CASSTQGSGNTIYF.

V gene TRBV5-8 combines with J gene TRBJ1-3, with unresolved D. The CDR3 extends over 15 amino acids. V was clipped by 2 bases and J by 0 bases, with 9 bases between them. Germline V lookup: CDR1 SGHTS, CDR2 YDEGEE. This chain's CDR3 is CASSFQQISGNTIYF. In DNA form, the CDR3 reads TGTGCCAGCAGCTTCCAACAGATCTCTGGAAACACCATATATTTT.

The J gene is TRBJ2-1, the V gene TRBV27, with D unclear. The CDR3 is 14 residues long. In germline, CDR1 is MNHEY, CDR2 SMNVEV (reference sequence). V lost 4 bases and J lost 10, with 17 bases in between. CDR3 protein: CASSSFFLAYEQFF. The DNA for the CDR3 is TGTGCCAGCAGTTCTTTTTTCTTGGCTTACGAGCAGTTCTTC.

The CDR3 protein is CASSPGTGGINEQFF. The CDR3 DNA follows: TGTGCCAGCTCACCAGGGACAGGGGGGATCAATGAGCAGTTCTTC. V and J are TRBV18 and TRBJ2-1, with 11 bases aligning to TRBD1. Germline V gene data show CDR1 as KGHSH and CDR2 as LQKENI. The CDR3 length is 15 residues. The V and J ends lost 2 bases and 6 bases, in that order; junction bases with no gene match: 3.

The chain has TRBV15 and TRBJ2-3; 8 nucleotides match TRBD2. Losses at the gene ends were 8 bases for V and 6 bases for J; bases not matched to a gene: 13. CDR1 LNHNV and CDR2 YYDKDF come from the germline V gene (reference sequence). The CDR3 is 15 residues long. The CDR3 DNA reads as TGTGCCACCCTGGAGGGTAGCGGGATTGGCGATACGCAGTATTTT. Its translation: CATLEGSGIGDTQYF.

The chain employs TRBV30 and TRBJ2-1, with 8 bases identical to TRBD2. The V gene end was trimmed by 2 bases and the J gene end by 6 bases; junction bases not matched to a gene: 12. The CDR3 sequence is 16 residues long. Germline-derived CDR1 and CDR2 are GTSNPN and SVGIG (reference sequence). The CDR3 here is CAWSLRGSGMVNEQFF. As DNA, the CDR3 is TGTGCCTGGAGTCTCCGGGGTAGCGGGATGGTCAATGAGCAGTTCTTC.

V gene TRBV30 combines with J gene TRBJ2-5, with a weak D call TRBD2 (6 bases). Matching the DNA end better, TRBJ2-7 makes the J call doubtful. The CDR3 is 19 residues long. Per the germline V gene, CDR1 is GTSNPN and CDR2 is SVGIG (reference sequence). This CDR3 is CAWSVYLLSGRSGHYEQYF. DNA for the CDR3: TGTGCCTGGAGTGTATACCTCCTTAGCGGAAGGTCGGGGCACTACGAGCAGTACTTC.

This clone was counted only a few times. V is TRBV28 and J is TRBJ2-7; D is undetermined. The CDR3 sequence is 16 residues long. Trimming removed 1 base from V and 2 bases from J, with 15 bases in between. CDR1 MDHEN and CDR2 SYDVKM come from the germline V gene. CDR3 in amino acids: CASSLFSTRLTYEQYF. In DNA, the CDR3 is TGTGCCAGCAGTTTATTTTCCACGCGCCTTACCTACGAGCAGTACTTC.

Here the CDR3 DNA reads TGTGCCAGCAAACCCGGCGGAGTGAACACTGAAGCTTTCTTT. Encoded protein: CASKPGGVNTEAFF. The genes are TRBV28 and TRBJ1-1, with D unresolved. CDR1 is MDHEN and CDR2 is SYDVKM in the germline V gene. CDR3 length: 14 amino acids. Trimming shortened V by 7 bases and J by 0 bases, and 12 bases separated the two germline ends.

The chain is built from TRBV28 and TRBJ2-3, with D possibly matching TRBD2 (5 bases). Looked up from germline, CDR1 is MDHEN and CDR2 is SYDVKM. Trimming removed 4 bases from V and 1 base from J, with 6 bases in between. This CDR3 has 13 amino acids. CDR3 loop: CASSYGGTDTQYF. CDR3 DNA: TGTGCCAGCAGTTACGGGGGCACAGATACGCAGTATTTT.

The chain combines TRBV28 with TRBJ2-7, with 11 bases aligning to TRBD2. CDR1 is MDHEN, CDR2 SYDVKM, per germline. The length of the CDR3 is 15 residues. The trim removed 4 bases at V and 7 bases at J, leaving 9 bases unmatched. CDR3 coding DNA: TGTGCCAGCAGTTCCCTAGCGGGAGGAGGTATGGAGCAGTACTTC. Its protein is CASSSLAGGGMEQYF.

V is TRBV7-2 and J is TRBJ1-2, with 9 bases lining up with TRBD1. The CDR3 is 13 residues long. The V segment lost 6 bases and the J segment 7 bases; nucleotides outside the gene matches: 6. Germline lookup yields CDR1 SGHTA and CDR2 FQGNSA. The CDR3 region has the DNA TGTGCCAGCAGATGGGACAGGGCGAGTGGCTACACCTTC. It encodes CASRWDRASGYTF.

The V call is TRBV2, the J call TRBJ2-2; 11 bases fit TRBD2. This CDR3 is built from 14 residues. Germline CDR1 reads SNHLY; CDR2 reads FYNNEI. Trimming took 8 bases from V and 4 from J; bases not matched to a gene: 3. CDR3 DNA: TGTGCCAGCCTAGCGGGAGGTCGCACCGGGGAGCTGTTTTTT. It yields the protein CASLAGGRTGELFF.

The chain's CDR3 is CASSVSGSSYNEQFF. DNA of the CDR3: TGCGCCAGCAGTGTCAGCGGTAGCTCCTACAATGAGCAGTTCTTC. This rearrangement joins TRBV10-2 to TRBJ2-1, with D possibly matching TRBD2 (5 bases). V gave up 4 bases and J gave up 0 bases, with 10 bases separating them. Germline CDR1 is WSHSY and CDR2 is SAAADI. CDR3 size: 15 residues.

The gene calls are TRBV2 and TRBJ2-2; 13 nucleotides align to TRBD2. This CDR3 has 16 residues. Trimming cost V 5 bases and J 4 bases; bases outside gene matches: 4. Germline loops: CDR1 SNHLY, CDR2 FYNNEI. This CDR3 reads CASSKGTSGITGELFF. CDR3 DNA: TGTGCCAGCAGTAAAGGGACTAGCGGGATCACCGGGGAGCTGTTTTTT.

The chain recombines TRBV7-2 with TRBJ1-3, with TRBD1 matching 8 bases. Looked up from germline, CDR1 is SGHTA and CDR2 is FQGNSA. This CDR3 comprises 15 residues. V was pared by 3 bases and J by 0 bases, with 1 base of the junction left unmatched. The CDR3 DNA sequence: TGTGCCAGCAGCTTTACAGGGGGCTCTGGAAACACCATATATTTT. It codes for CASSFTGGSGNTIYF.

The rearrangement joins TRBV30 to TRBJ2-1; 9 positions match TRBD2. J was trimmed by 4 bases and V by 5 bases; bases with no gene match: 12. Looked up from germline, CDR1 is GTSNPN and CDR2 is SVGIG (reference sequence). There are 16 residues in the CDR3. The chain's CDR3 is CAWGSIAGVAYNEQFF. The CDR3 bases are TGTGCCTGGGGCTCAATAGCGGGAGTAGCTTACAATGAGCAGTTCTTC.

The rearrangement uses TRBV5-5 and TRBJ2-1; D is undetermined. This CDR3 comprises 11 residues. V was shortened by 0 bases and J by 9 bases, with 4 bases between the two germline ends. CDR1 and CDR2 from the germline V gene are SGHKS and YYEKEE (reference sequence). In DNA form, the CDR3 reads TGTGCCAGCAGCTTGGATAGTGAGCAGTTCTTC. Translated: CASSLDSEQFF.